The present T cell receptor beta chain was sequenced within a study of regulatory T cells in long-lasting Graves disease. Broader study findings: Since the sample size was small, accuracy may have been reduced. Under persistent disease, TRBV28, TRBJ1-2 and TRBJ2-5 were used preferentially.

CDR3 regions were amplified by Arm-PCR using iRepertoire HTBI primers to build TCR beta libraries. TCRdb reprocessed the multiplex PCR reads via MiXCR and lists one record per CDR3 protein. Among around 500,000 distinct CDR3 sequences listed, 16% were seen once. Trimming took off 6 bases at V and 5 bases at J, with 19 bases between the two ends. Germline CDR1 SGHRS, CDR2 YFSETQ. This CDR3 contains 15 residues. Stated time point: newly diagnosed GD, antithyroid drugs for less than 3 months. RNA from PBMCs was the source of the TCR library. A few counts support this clonotype. Antigen unknown. These records were also assigned to another study, of T cells in Graves' hyperthyroidism and ophthalmopathy.

This sequence originates from a woman aged 35-65 years with Graves disease. Sequencing was performed on peripheral blood mononuclear cells (PBMCs), taken at new diagnosis, from a patient treated with antithyroid drugs. The V and J genes are TRBV5-1 and TRBJ2-3; TRBD2 might be the D (6 bases). The CDR3 spells CASTILAQSRDTQYF. The DNA of the CDR3 is TGCGCCAGCACCATACTAGCACAGTCCAGAGATACGCAGTATTTT.